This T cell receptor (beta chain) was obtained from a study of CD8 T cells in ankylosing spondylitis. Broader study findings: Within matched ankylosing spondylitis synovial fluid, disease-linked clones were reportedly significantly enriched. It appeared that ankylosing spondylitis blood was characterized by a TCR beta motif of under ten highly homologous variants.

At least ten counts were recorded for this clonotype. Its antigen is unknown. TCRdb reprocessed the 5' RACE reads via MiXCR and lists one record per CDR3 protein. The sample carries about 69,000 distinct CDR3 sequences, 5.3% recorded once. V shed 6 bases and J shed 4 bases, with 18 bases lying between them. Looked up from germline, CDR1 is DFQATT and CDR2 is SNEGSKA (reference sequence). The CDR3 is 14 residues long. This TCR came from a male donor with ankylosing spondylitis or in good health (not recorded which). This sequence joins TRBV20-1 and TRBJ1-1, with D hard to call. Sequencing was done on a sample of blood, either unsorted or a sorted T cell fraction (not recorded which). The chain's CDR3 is CSAFPPRKATEAFF. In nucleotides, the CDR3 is TGCAGTGCCTTCCCCCCACGTAAGGCCACTGAAGCTTTCTTT.